Presented here are 16 T cell receptor beta chains from one specimen sequenced in a study of blood T cell repertoires in COVID-19. Assay: immunoSEQ multiplex PCR; the TCRdb copy retains only in-frame clones and omits some. The sample carries tens of thousands of clones, over 80% recorded once. Sequencing was carried out using peripheral blood. These receptors were taken from a man older than 75 with active or convalescent COVID-19.

In this sample, this clone turned up once. The CDR3 here is CASSYKGGGAYNEQFF. The CDR3 bases are TGTGCCAGCAGTTACAAGGGCGGGGGGGCCTACAATGAGCAGTTCTTC. This rearrangement joins TRBV6-5 to TRBJ2-1; 9 bases map to TRBD2. The CDR3 has 16 amino acids. V trimming: 2 bases; J trimming: 2 bases; junction bases outside the gene matches: 4. The germline CDR1 and CDR2 sequences are MNHEY and SVGAGI.

CDR3 nucleotides: TGTGCCAGCAGTGAAGTGGCATCCGAAACGGGGACCCAGTACTTC. As protein: CASSEVASETGTQYF. The chain recombines TRBV2 with TRBJ2-5, with unresolved D. There are 15 residues in the CDR3. Germline V CDR1 and CDR2: SNHLY, FYNNEI. Trimming removed 1 base from V and 7 bases from J, with 16 bases in between.

The gene calls are TRBV28 and TRBJ1-3, with 7 bases aligning to TRBD1. Trimming at V came to 0 bases and at J to 3 bases, leaving 2 bases not matched to a gene. The CDR3 spans 15 residues. Per germline, CDR1 MDHEN and CDR2 SYDVKM. The CDR3 DNA is TGTGCCAGCAGTTTATGGTGGGACAGTGGAAACACCATATATTTT. This encodes CASSLWWDSGNTIYF. The full variable domain, its missing parts supplied by reference TRBV28 and TRBJ1-3, is DVKVTQSSRYLVKRTGEKVFLECVQDMDHENMFWYRQDPGLGLRLIYFSYDVKMKEKGDIPEGYSVSREKKERFSLILESASTNQTSMYLCASSLWWDSGNTIYFGEGSWLTVV.

This clone occurred a few times. CDR3 in DNA: TGTGCCAGCAGTCTCGTTGAGGGCTATGGCTACACCTTC. As protein: CASSLVEGYGYTF. The J gene is TRBJ1-2, the V gene TRBV6-5; no firm D call. The CDR3 has 13 amino acids. With 5 bases removed from V and 4 bases from J, the gap between germline ends came to 11 bases. Germline CDR1 and CDR2: MNHEY and SVGAGI.

V and J are TRBV3-1 (or the pseudogene TRBV3-2) and TRBJ2-1; D is possibly TRBD2 (6 bases). The CDR3 runs to 12 residues. V lost 4 bases and J 6 bases, leaving 7 bases between the germline ends. The V gene's germline CDR1 is LGHDT and CDR2 YNNKEL (reference sequence). CDR3 amino acids: CASSLGGNEQFF. The CDR3 coding sequence is TGTGCCAGCAGCCTCGGGGGCAATGAGCAGTTCTTC.

This sequence joins TRBV6-5 and TRBJ2-3; D gene uncertain. CDR1 is MNHEY and CDR2 is SVGAGI in the germline V gene. The CDR3 has 10 residues. V shed 8 bases and J shed 4 bases, with 4 bases lying between them. The CDR3 nucleotides read TGTGCCAGCCGTCCAGATACGCAGTATTTT. Translation gives CASRPDTQYF.

This clone was detected once. The J gene is TRBJ2-3, the V gene TRBV5-1, with 10 bases aligning to TRBD2. CDR1 is SGHRS, CDR2 YFSETQ, per germline. The CDR3 contains 16 residues. The V gene end was trimmed by 4 bases and the J gene end by 4 bases; junction bases not matched to a gene: 9. This CDR3 reads CASSAFSGGSSDTQYF. The CDR3 DNA reads TGCGCCAGCAGCGCCTTTAGCGGGGGGTCATCAGATACGCAGTATTTT.

This chain links TRBV7-9 with TRBJ2-5, with D unresolved. Germline lookup yields CDR1 SEHNR and CDR2 FQNEAQ (reference sequence). This CDR3 spans 14 amino acids. The V end lost 1 base, the J end lost 1 base, and 7 bases lay between the germline ends. CDR3 nucleotide sequence: TGTGCCAGCAGCTTAGGGGTAGCCCAAGAGACCCAGTACTTC. It is translated as CASSLGVAQETQYF.

The CDR3 spells CSVWTSGSSYNEQFF. DNA for the CDR3: TGCAGCGTTTGGACTAGCGGGAGCTCCTACAATGAGCAGTTCTTC. This chain uses TRBV29-1 with TRBJ2-1; 13 bases agree with TRBD2. This CDR3 has 15 amino acids. Per the germline V gene, CDR1 is SQVTM and CDR2 is ANQGSEA. With 5 bases clipped from V and 0 bases from J, the junction kept 1 base outside the gene matches.

The rearrangement uses TRBV3-1 (or the pseudogene TRBV3-2) and TRBJ1-5; D gene unclear. Germline loops: CDR1 LGHDT, CDR2 YNNKEL (reference sequence). Trimming removed 3 bases from V and 0 bases from J, with 6 bases in between. The CDR3 extends over 14 amino acids. CDR3 DNA sequence: TGTGCCAGCAGCCAGGGCTATAGCAATCAGCCCCAGCATTTT. Translating it yields CASSQGYSNQPQHF.

This chain connects TRBV30 to TRBJ1-5; no reliable D call. Looked up from germline, CDR1 is GTSNPN and CDR2 is SVGIG (reference sequence). The CDR3 contains 14 residues. V lost 2 bases and J lost 6, with 14 bases in between. The CDR3 DNA follows: TGTGCCTGGAGTCCAAGCTCTCTATCTCAGCCCCAGCATTTT. As protein: CAWSPSSLSQPQHF.

This clone was found a few times. This chain connects TRBV5-5 to TRBJ1-5; weak D call: TRBD1 (5 bases). Germline values: CDR1 SGHKS, CDR2 YYEKEE (reference sequence). The CDR3 consists of 13 residues. The V end lost 4 bases, the J end lost 9 bases, and 14 bases lay between the germline ends. Here the CDR3 reads CASSPQGVSPQHF. As DNA, the CDR3 is TGTGCCAGCAGCCCCCAAGGGGTTTCGCCCCAGCATTTT.

This clone came up once. The chain employs TRBV5-1 and TRBJ2-5; possible D gene TRBD2, 6 bases. Germline CDR1 reads SGHRS; CDR2 reads YFSETQ. The CDR3 runs 16 residues. V lost 0 bases and J 4 bases, leaving 16 bases between the germline ends. The DNA of the CDR3 is TGCGCCAGCAGCTTGGTTCCAGGGAGGAGGCGAGAGACCCAGTACTTC. It encodes CASSLVPGRRRETQYF.

This clone has just one count. J is TRBJ1-2 and V is TRBV18; D is perhaps TRBD1 (6 bases). V was cut by 5 bases and J by 2 bases, with 9 bases left in between. Germline V CDR1 and CDR2: KGHSH, LQKENI. This CDR3 is 13 amino acids long. The CDR3 loop is CASSEDSNYGYTF. The CDR3, as DNA: TGTGCCAGCTCAGAGGACAGCAACTATGGCTACACCTTC.

The V gene is TRBV7-8, the J gene TRBJ2-7, with D possibly TRBD1 on 5 matching bases. V was cut by 1 base and J by 4 bases, with 8 bases left in between. The CDR3 sequence is 13 residues long. Germline V lookup: CDR1 SGHVS, CDR2 FQNEAQ. The CDR3 loop reads CASSLGPGYEQYF. The DNA for the CDR3 is TGTGCCAGCAGCTTAGGACCAGGGTACGAGCAGTACTTC.

V and J are TRBV5-1 and TRBJ2-2; TRBD1 is a possible D gene (5 bases). The CDR3 extends over 16 amino acids. Trimming cost V 0 bases and J 5 bases, with 14 bases left between them. Per germline, CDR1 SGHRS and CDR2 YFSETQ. The CDR3: CASSLGGRVVTGELFF. The CDR3 DNA reads TGCGCCAGCAGCTTGGGCGGCAGGGTAGTAACCGGGGAGCTGTTTTTT. Combining the CDR3 with reference TRBV5-1 and TRBJ2-2 gives the whole variable domain KAGVTQTPRYLIKTRGQQVTLSCSPISGHRSVSWYQQTPGQGLQFLFEYFSETQRNKGNFPGRFSGRQFSNSRSEMNVSTLELGDSALYLCASSLGGRVVTGELFFGEGSRLTVL.